These 22 T cell receptor beta chains share one sample of origin, sequenced in a study of technical replicates of blood from a handful of donors. Profiling relied on immunoSEQ multiplex PCR, and the TCRdb table lists in-frame clones only, not all of them. This repertoire shows 65,000 to 85,000 clones, approximately 96% found once; its top ten account for around 0.2%. The specimen sequenced was T cells isolated from PBMCs. Source of these receptors: a human donor in good health.

This chain connects TRBV10-2 to TRBJ2-7; TRBD2 agrees at 8 bases. Looked up from germline, CDR1 is WSHSY and CDR2 is SAAADI. The CDR3 has 16 amino acids. V lost 2 bases to trimming and J lost 6 bases; unmatched junction nucleotides: 12. CDR3 sequence reads: CASSEDVWPGTSEQYF. The CDR3 coding sequence is TGCGCCAGCAGTGAGGATGTGTGGCCCGGGACTAGCGAGCAGTACTTC.

The rearrangement uses TRBV4-1 and TRBJ2-7, with 9 bases aligning to TRBD2. Germline V gene data show CDR1 as MGHRA and CDR2 as YSYEKL. This CDR3 contains 15 residues. Trimming took 4 bases from V and 3 from J; bases not matched to a gene: 7. CDR3: CASSPVGGGGYEQYF. The DNA of the CDR3 is TGCGCCAGCAGCCCCGTTGGCGGGGGGGGCTACGAGCAGTACTTC.

V gene TRBV28 combines with J gene TRBJ2-7; no firm D call. Germline lookup yields CDR1 MDHEN and CDR2 SYDVKM. The CDR3 sequence is 13 residues long. V was shortened by 3 bases and J by 2 bases, with 8 bases between the two germline ends. The CDR3 sequence is CASSFRNTYEQYF. The CDR3 coding sequence is TGTGCCAGCAGTTTTAGAAATACCTACGAGCAGTACTTC. The full variable domain, its missing parts supplied by reference TRBV28 and TRBJ2-7, is DVKVTQSSRYLVKRTGEKVFLECVQDMDHENMFWYRQDPGLGLRLIYFSYDVKMKEKGDIPEGYSVSREKKERFSLILESASTNQTSMYLCASSFRNTYEQYFGPGTRLTVT.

The chain joins TRBV19 to TRBJ1-2, with D perhaps matching TRBD1 (5 bases). V lost 3 bases and J 2 bases, leaving 10 bases between the germline ends. Germline V CDR1 and CDR2: LNHDA, SQIVND (reference sequence). The CDR3 totals 14 residues. Here the CDR3 reads CASSIGGGNYGYTF. The CDR3, as DNA: TGTGCCAGTAGTATCGGGGGAGGAAACTATGGCTACACCTTC.

The J gene is TRBJ1-5, the V gene TRBV5-4, with D possibly being TRBD1 (5 bases). From germline, CDR1 is SGHNT and CDR2 YYREEE (reference sequence). The CDR3 loop spans 15 amino acids. Trimming removed 3 bases at V and 4 bases at J, with 14 bases between. The CDR3 loop is CASSSGGWGNQPQHF. The CDR3 nucleotides are TGTGCCAGCAGCTCGGGGGGGTGGGGTAATCAGCCCCAGCATTTT. Looking up the rest from reference TRBV5-4 and TRBJ1-5 gives the full variable domain: ETGVTQSPTHLIKTRGQQVTLRCSSQSGHNTVSWYQQALGQGPQFIFQYYREEENGRGNFPPRFSGLQFPNYSSELNVNALELDDSALYLCASSSGGWGNQPQHFGDGTRLSIL.

CDR3 residues: CASSVEGGNQPQHF. The CDR3 DNA reads as TGTGCCAGCAGCGTAGAGGGAGGCAATCAGCCCCAGCATTTT. J is TRBJ1-5 and V is TRBV2; D unclear. Germline CDR1 is SNHLY and CDR2 is FYNNEI. This CDR3 is built from 14 residues. V gave up 6 bases and J gave up 2 bases, with 11 bases separating them. Using reference TRBV2 and TRBJ1-5 for the parts outside the CDR3, the full variable domain is EPEVTQTPSHQVTQMGQEVILRCVPISNHLYFYWYRQILGQKVEFLVSFYNNEISEKSEIFDDQFSVERPDGSNFTLKIRSTKLEDSAMYFCASSVEGGNQPQHFGDGTRLSIL.

This chain joins TRBV7-9 and TRBJ1-2; 10 positions agree with TRBD1. Germline trimming cut 5 bases from V and 2 bases from J; bases unmatched to any gene: 8. The length of the CDR3 is 16 residues. Looked up from germline, CDR1 is SEHNR and CDR2 is FQNEAQ (reference sequence). This chain's CDR3 is CASSLGGGQGNYGYTF. In nucleotides, the CDR3 is TGTGCCAGCAGCCTCGGTGGGGGACAGGGGAACTATGGCTACACCTTC.

The chain couples TRBV30 to TRBJ1-2, with a possible D match to TRBD1 (6 bases). The CDR3 contains 14 residues. CDR1 and CDR2 (germline): GTSNPN, SVGIG (reference sequence). V was shortened by 3 bases and J by 7 bases, with 18 bases between the two germline ends. In nucleotides, the CDR3 is TGTGCCTGGAGCCGCAGGGGTCTGACATCTGGCTACACCTTC. It is translated as CAWSRRGLTSGYTF.

As concerns this clone: Mismatch with germline at one junction end may stem from a read error. The V call is TRBV11-3, the J call TRBJ2-1; no reliable D call. The CDR3 extends over 12 amino acids. Per germline, CDR1 SGHNT and CDR2 YENEEA. CDR3 sequence: CASSVEANEQFF. Written as DNA, the CDR3 is TGTGCCAGCAGCGTAGAAGCCAATGAGCAGTTCTTC.

J is TRBJ2-5 and V is TRBV29-1; weak D call: TRBD2 (6 bases). The CDR3 is made up of 10 amino acids. Looked up from germline, CDR1 is SQVTM and CDR2 is ANQGSEA. Trimming took off 6 bases at V and 4 bases at J, with 6 bases between the two ends. For the CDR3, the DNA is TGCAGCGTCGGGGGAGAGACCCAGTACTTC. Translation gives CSVGGETQYF.

This sequence joins TRBV29-1 and TRBJ2-7, with a weak D call TRBD2 (6 bases). This CDR3 has 13 amino acids. Trimming left V 2 bases short and J 2 bases short, with 10 bases between. Per the germline V gene, CDR1 is SQVTM and CDR2 is ANQGSEA. The DNA of the CDR3 is TGCAGCGTTGAATTAGCGGCCGCCTACGAGCAGTACTTC. Amino acids: CSVELAAAYEQYF.

The V gene is TRBV28, the J gene TRBJ1-5, with D unresolved. Germline V gene data show CDR1 as MDHEN and CDR2 as SYDVKM. Deletions cut 7 bases from V and 4 bases from J, with 14 bases between. CDR3 length: 14 residues. DNA for the CDR3: TGTGCCAGCAATATTGACTCGAAAAATCAGCCCCAGCATTTT. It specifies CASNIDSKNQPQHF.

The V call is TRBV28, the J call TRBJ1-3; TRBD1 might be the D (6 bases). Trimming pared 1 base from V and 0 bases from J, leaving 10 bases between. This CDR3 is built from 16 residues. The germline V gene encodes CDR1 MDHEN and CDR2 SYDVKM. CDR3 nucleotides: TGTGCCAGCAGTTTATTCGGCAGGGGCTCTGGAAACACCATATATTTT. Amino acids: CASSLFGRGSGNTIYF.

The chain uses TRBV6-6 and TRBJ1-1, with D perhaps TRBD1 (6 bases). Germline V gives CDR1 MNHNY, CDR2 SVGAGI (reference sequence). The CDR3 has 14 amino acids. V shed 7 bases and J shed 4 bases, with 16 bases lying between them. CDR3 nucleotides: TGTGCCAGCACCTTAGTAGGGGGATCCACTGAAGCTTTCTTT. This gives the protein CASTLVGGSTEAFF.

This chain joins TRBV28 and TRBJ1-2; 8 positions agree with TRBD1. This CDR3 has 16 amino acids. V was clipped by 6 bases and J by 5 bases; unmatched bases: 14. Germline V CDR1 and CDR2: MDHEN, SYDVKM. The CDR3 is CASRVGQGPVGYGYTF. In DNA, the CDR3 is TGTGCCAGCAGGGTAGGACAGGGACCAGTAGGGTATGGCTACACCTTC.

The rearrangement uses TRBV10-3 and TRBJ2-7; D is perhaps TRBD1 (5 bases). The V gene lost 2 bases and the J gene lost 7 bases, with 15 bases spanning the gap. Germline-derived CDR1 and CDR2 are ENHRY and SYGVKD. The CDR3 sequence is 14 residues long. CDR3 bases: TGTGCCATCAGTGAGGGGAAAAGGGGCCGGGAGCAGTACTTC. It codes for CAISEGKRGREQYF.

The rearrangement joins TRBV27 to TRBJ2-2; 7 nucleotides line up with TRBD2. This CDR3 is 15 amino acids long. Germline values: CDR1 MNHEY, CDR2 SMNVEV (reference sequence). Losses at the gene ends were 7 bases for V and 3 bases for J; bases not matched to a gene: 8. The CDR3 sequence is CASTQRGSHTGELFF. Written as DNA, the CDR3 is TGTGCCAGCACCCAGCGCGGGAGCCACACCGGGGAGCTGTTTTTT.

The CDR3 bases are TGTGCCAGCAGTCCTAGGACAGCCGCAGCCTCCTACGAGCAGTACTTC. It translates to CASSPRTAAASYEQYF. The chain combines TRBV27 with TRBJ2-7; D possibly corresponds to TRBD1 (6 bases). With 5 bases removed from V and 0 bases from J, the gap between germline ends came to 17 bases. Germline CDR1 reads MNHEY; CDR2 reads SMNVEV (reference sequence). The CDR3 spans 16 residues.

This clone has a single count. This chain links TRBV6-5 with TRBJ1-2; no reliable D call. V gave up 2 bases and J gave up 2 bases, with 6 bases separating them. Germline CDR1 is MNHEY and CDR2 is SVGAGI. The CDR3 is 13 residues long. CDR3 residues: CASSYTRNYGYTF. The DNA of the CDR3 is TGTGCCAGCAGTTACACCCGGAACTATGGCTACACCTTC.

This clone has more than one count but fewer than ten. The J gene is TRBJ2-7, the V gene TRBV4-1; TRBD1 matches at 10 bases. Losses at the gene ends were 4 bases for V and 5 bases for J; bases not matched to a gene: 5. The CDR3 has 14 amino acids. The germline gives CDR1 MGHRA, CDR2 YSYEKL. The DNA for the CDR3 is TGCGCCAGCAGCCTTCCCGGGACAGGGGACGAGCAGTACTTC. It encodes CASSLPGTGDEQYF.

V and J are TRBV5-4 and TRBJ2-2; D is possibly TRBD2 (6 bases). Germline V gene lookup returns CDR1 SGHNT and CDR2 YYREEE (reference sequence). The CDR3 totals 14 residues. V lost 0 bases and J 6 bases, leaving 9 bases between the germline ends. CDR3 residues: CASSLGREAGELFF. Written as DNA, the CDR3 is TGTGCCAGCAGCTTGGGGAGGGAGGCCGGGGAGCTGTTTTTT.

About this clone: A junction end diverges from the germline sequence, so it may reflect a read error. V usage is TRBV15 and J usage is TRBJ2-5; D is perhaps TRBD2 (5 bases). The germline CDR1 and CDR2 sequences are LNHNV and YYDKDF (reference sequence). The CDR3 covers 16 residues. The CDR3 DNA sequence: TGTGCCACCAGCCGAGATGGGAGAGCGCCACAAGAGACCCAGTACTTC. Protein: CATSRDGRAPQETQYF.